The entry below gives a single T cell receptor beta chain sequence along with its context. Its cognate antigen is unknown. Measured with immunoSEQ multiplex PCR; TCRdb has only the in-frame clones, and not every one. The sample records under 150,000 clones, 90% being singletons. This specimen belongs to a study of T cell responses to AZD1222 COVID-19 vaccine. V gave up 5 bases and J gave up 0 bases, with 17 bases separating them. This CDR3 comprises 16 residues. CDR1 and CDR2 (germline): SGHTA, FQGNSA. Regarding the study as a whole: Seropositive AZD1222 recipients at baseline numbered only five to seven. None of the repertoires were sampled until the peak T cell response had passed.

The clonotype comes from an adult who received the AZD1222 COVID-19 vaccine. The sequencing here drew on peripheral blood, taken 28 days after the second AZD1222 dose. The V gene is TRBV7-2, the J gene TRBJ2-7; D is possibly TRBD2 (5 bases). CDR3 region: CASSPLAGRSSYEQYF. CDR3 coding DNA: TGTGCCAGCAGCCCTCTAGCCGGACGGAGCTCCTACGAGCAGTACTTC.